A single sample is the source of the 16 T cell receptor beta chains below, sequenced in a study of Ad26.COV2.S vaccination and SARS-CoV-2 variants. Produced via immunoSEQ multiplex PCR; TCRdb's table is partial and in-frame only. The sample consists of 300,000 to 350,000 clones, about 86% of them appearing once. The treatment: around 19 received Ad26.COV2.S at low or high dose, single or two shots; 5 received placebo; per-sample allocation not given. On day 63 after the first injection, vaccine and placebo recipients gave samples. The material sequenced was peripheral blood, taken in a trial of Ad26.COV2.S vaccine versus placebo. The source is a person aged 18 to 65 who received the Ad26.COV2.S COVID-19 vaccine or a placebo.

The chain links TRBV24-1 to TRBJ2-2; 9 bases are shared with TRBD1. The CDR3 runs 16 residues. V was clipped by 4 bases and J by 1 base; unmatched bases: 3. CDR1 KGHDR and CDR2 SFDVKD come from the germline V gene. The CDR3 loop is CATSDAGQGNTGELFF. The CDR3 region has the DNA TGTGCCACCAGTGACGCGGGACAGGGGAACACCGGGGAGCTGTTTTTT.

This clone was detected a few times. The chain combines TRBV19 with TRBJ1-2, with 10 nucleotides matching TRBD1. The V segment lost 9 bases and the J segment 6 bases; nucleotides outside the gene matches: 13. The CDR3 runs 15 residues. Per the germline V gene, CDR1 is LNHDA and CDR2 is SQIVND (reference sequence). CDR3 sequence reads: CASRDRGRGEDGYTF. CDR3 in DNA: TGTGCCAGCCGGGACAGGGGCCGCGGGGAGGATGGCTACACCTTC.

The J gene is TRBJ1-2, the V gene TRBV6-5; 9 bases are shared with TRBD1. Germline V gives CDR1 MNHEY, CDR2 SVGAGI. CDR3 length: 16 residues. Trimming cost V 2 bases and J 4 bases; bases outside gene matches: 8. The CDR3 DNA is TGTGCCAGCAGTTACGGGGGGACAGGGTTCGGCTATGGCTACACCTTC. This translates into CASSYGGTGFGYGYTF.

The J gene is TRBJ2-2, the V gene TRBV10-3; perhaps TRBD1 as D (6 bases). The ends were cut back, 4 bases at V and 4 bases at J, with 13 bases in the middle. The CDR3 is 15 residues long. Germline V gives CDR1 ENHRY, CDR2 SYGVKD. The CDR3 region has the DNA TGTGCCATCAGTGGGATCACAGGGCCCACCGGGGAGCTGTTTTTT. Its protein product is CAISGITGPTGELFF.

This sequence joins TRBV24-1 and TRBJ2-3; D is possibly TRBD1 or TRBD2 (5 bases each). With 4 bases removed from V and 1 base from J, the gap between germline ends came to 8 bases. This CDR3 has 14 amino acids. Germline lookup yields CDR1 KGHDR and CDR2 SFDVKD. CDR3 protein: CATSDRGGTDTQYF. The CDR3 DNA reads TGTGCCACCAGTGACAGAGGGGGCACAGATACGCAGTATTTT.

This clone appeared a few times. This chain joins TRBV2 and TRBJ2-2; D gene unclear. Deletions cut 6 bases from V and 10 bases from J, with 12 bases between. The CDR3 loop spans 12 amino acids. CDR1 and CDR2 from the germline V gene are SNHLY and FYNNEI. CDR3 protein: CASSVRHPELFF. In DNA, the CDR3 is TGTGCCAGCAGCGTACGCCACCCGGAGCTGTTTTTT.

V gene TRBV5-6 combines with J gene TRBJ1-3; 7 bases are a match to TRBD1. Per germline, CDR1 SGHDT and CDR2 YYEEEE. This CDR3 comprises 15 residues. The trim removed 4 bases at V and 0 bases at J, leaving 4 bases unmatched. As DNA, the CDR3 is TGTGCCAGCAGCCCCCGGACAGGCTCTGGAAACACCATATATTTT. Translating gives CASSPRTGSGNTIYF. The entire variable domain, with the rest obtained from reference TRBV5-6 and TRBJ1-3, is as follows: DAGVTQSPTHLIKTRGQQVTLRCSPKSGHDTVSWYQQALGQGPQFIFQYYEEEERQRGNFPDRFSGHQFPNYSSELNVNALLLGDSALYLCASSPRTGSGNTIYFGEGSWLTVV.

The V call is TRBV5-4, the J call TRBJ1-3; a possible D gene is TRBD1 (5 bases). Trimming cost V 4 bases and J 0 bases, with 8 bases left between them. This CDR3 contains 14 residues. Per germline, CDR1 SGHNT and CDR2 YYREEE (reference sequence). CDR3 in amino acids: CASSPQGSGNTIYF. CDR3 in DNA: TGTGCCAGCAGCCCCCAGGGCTCTGGAAACACCATATATTTT.

The chain has TRBV5-1 and TRBJ2-3; D may be TRBD2 (6 bases). Germline V CDR1 and CDR2: SGHRS, YFSETQ. V dropped 0 bases and J dropped 1 base, with 15 bases sitting between them. The CDR3 runs to 17 residues. The CDR3 loop is CASSLVGGRGGTDTQYF. DNA of the CDR3: TGCGCCAGCAGCTTGGTGGGCGGGCGGGGAGGCACAGATACGCAGTATTTT.

The V call is TRBV19, the J call TRBJ1-3; D possibly corresponds to TRBD1 (6 bases). Germline V gene data show CDR1 as LNHDA and CDR2 as SQIVND (reference sequence). This CDR3 region has 16 residues. V shed 7 bases and J shed 4 bases, with 20 bases lying between them. In nucleotides, the CDR3 is TGTGCCAGTAACCGGGACATCGGAACGGTGGGAAACACCATATATTTT. It codes for CASNRDIGTVGNTIYF. The entire variable domain, with the rest obtained from reference TRBV19 and TRBJ1-3, is as follows: DGGITQSPKYLFRKEGQNVTLSCEQNLNHDAMYWYRQDPGQGLRLIYYSQIVNDFQKGDIAEGYSVSREKKESFPLTVTSAQKNPTAFYLCASNRDIGTVGNTIYFGEGSWLTVV.

V usage is TRBV5-6 and J usage is TRBJ1-2; 8 positions match TRBD1. Germline CDR1 is SGHDT and CDR2 is YYEEEE. This CDR3 has 19 residues. J lost 0 bases, V lost 7 bases, and 20 bases had no gene match. The chain's CDR3 is CASEDRLRDRSFTNYGYTF. The CDR3 coding sequence is TGTGCCAGCGAGGATCGGTTGAGGGACAGGTCTTTTACTAACTATGGCTACACCTTC.

This clone was counted once. V usage is TRBV9 and J usage is TRBJ1-3; D is undetermined. Trimming removed 3 bases from V and 0 bases from J, with 13 bases in between. There are 16 residues in the CDR3. The germline V gene encodes CDR1 SGDLS and CDR2 YYNGEE. For the CDR3, the DNA is TGTGCCAGCAGCGCCCATGGACGGACCTCTGGAAACACCATATATTTT. This gives the protein CASSAHGRTSGNTIYF.

This chain connects TRBV15 to TRBJ1-1; no clear D. V was trimmed by 6 bases and J by 5 bases, leaving 13 bases between them. CDR3 length: 13 residues. Per germline, CDR1 LNHNV and CDR2 YYDKDF (reference sequence). CDR3 region: CATRGSRGTEAFF. The CDR3 DNA reads as TGTGCCACCAGGGGCTCCCGGGGAACTGAAGCTTTCTTT.

This clone was picked up one time. This chain joins TRBV11-1 and TRBJ2-7, with 9 bases identical to TRBD1. V was clipped by 4 bases and J by 6 bases; unmatched bases: 4. Germline CDR1 is SGHAT and CDR2 is FQDESV (reference sequence). The CDR3 runs 13 residues. The CDR3 loop reads CASSSDRGGEQYF. The CDR3 DNA reads TGTGCCAGCAGCTCGGACAGGGGAGGCGAGCAGTACTTC.

This clone came up once. V gene TRBV30 combines with J gene TRBJ1-2, with D possibly matching TRBD1 (5 bases). The germline V gene encodes CDR1 GTSNPN and CDR2 SVGIG (reference sequence). The CDR3 is 13 amino acids. Deletions cut 0 bases from V and 6 bases from J, with 11 bases between. In nucleotides, the CDR3 is TGTGCCTGGAGTGTTGGGGGATCCCATGGCTACACCTTC. Translating gives CAWSVGGSHGYTF.

The rearrangement uses TRBV19 and TRBJ1-2; weak D call: TRBD1 (5 bases). The CDR3 spans 16 residues. The V and J ends lost 2 bases and 5 bases respectively, with 18 bases between them. The germline V gene encodes CDR1 LNHDA and CDR2 SQIVND (reference sequence). The CDR3 DNA reads as TGTGCCAGTAGTATACAGGCGGCTCCCCGGGGGTATGGCTACACCTTC. Translating it yields CASSIQAAPRGYGYTF. The full variable domain, its missing parts supplied by reference TRBV19 and TRBJ1-2, is DGGITQSPKYLFRKEGQNVTLSCEQNLNHDAMYWYRQDPGQGLRLIYYSQIVNDFQKGDIAEGYSVSREKKESFPLTVTSAQKNPTAFYLCASSIQAAPRGYGYTFGSGTRLTVV.